This T cell receptor (beta chain) was recovered during a study of spatial heterogeneity in lung cancer. TCR cDNA molecules were tagged individually, and each one carried a unique molecular identifier. MiXCR, applied by TCRdb to the 5' RACE reads, yields one record per CDR3 protein. The sample shows 39,000 or so distinct CDR3 sequences, roughly 7.4% of them seen only once. Time point noted: sample taken at primary tumor resection. Sequencing of whole RNA from tumor, nontumor lung or frozen PBMC involved no sorting. The TCR originated in a male donor with early-stage non-small cell lung cancer. The material sequenced was PBMCs, taken at surgery.

CDR3 protein: CASSFGLAGATETQYF. The CDR3 region has the DNA TGTGCCAGCAGCTTCGGACTAGCGGGGGCGACAGAGACCCAGTACTTC. The rearrangement joins TRBV7-9 to TRBJ2-5; TRBD2 matches 13 bases. This CDR3 region has 16 residues. J was trimmed by 4 bases and V by 3 bases; bases with no gene match: 5. The germline CDR1 and CDR2 sequences are SEHNR and FQNEAQ (reference sequence).